This record covers a single TCR beta chain. No antigen is known for it. While unrecorded immune exposures were likely, the donors were nominally healthy when sampled. The V gene end was trimmed by 6 bases and the J gene end by 1 base; junction bases not matched to a gene: 13. Germline loops: CDR1 MGHRA, CDR2 YSYEKL. This CDR3 spans 17 amino acids. The source of the sample is a study of cytomegalovirus exposure and HLA in healthy donors. The PCR ran on 60 Vbeta and 13 Jbeta primers. Sequencing was performed with immunoSEQ multiplex PCR; in TCRdb, only in-frame clones are kept and a portion is missing. The table has about 140,000 clones, more than 60% seen once. Study-wide findings and caveats: Earlier analysis yielded a pattern in which most TCR beta V segments were productive about 87% or about 30% of the time. Sequence variants that were highly shared formed a cluster that was likely a sequencing artifact.

This TCR was recovered from a man in his forties or fifties in good health and CMV-seronegative. Sequencing used PBMCs. The genes are TRBV4-1 and TRBJ1-1, with 8 bases lining up with TRBD1. CDR3 region: CASSPRQGISPNTEAFF. CDR3 coding DNA: TGCGCCAGCAGTCCCCGACAGGGGATATCGCCGAACACTGAAGCTTTCTTT.